This paragraph covers one TCR beta chain sequence. Germline V gene data show CDR1 as SGHTA and CDR2 as FQGNSA. The CDR3 sequence is 15 residues long. Trimming removed 4 bases from V and 0 bases from J; junction bases left unmatched: 2. The sample belongs to a study of T cells in localized non-small cell lung cancer. The method was immunoSEQ multiplex PCR; TCRdb's version includes in-frame clones alone and lacks a portion of them. The sample lists tens of thousands of clones, around 84% occurring once. The sample was peripheral blood, taken before any cancer treatment. The receptor was isolated from a female donor older than 55 with stage I lung adenocarcinoma. V gene TRBV7-2 combines with J gene TRBJ1-4; 7 nucleotides line up with TRBD1. The CDR3 DNA sequence: TGTGCCAGCAGCTCCCAGGGGGCAACTAATGAAAAACTGTTTTTT. This encodes CASSSQGATNEKLFF. Complete variable domain (other parts from reference TRBV7-2 and TRBJ1-4): GAGVSQSPSNKVTEKGKDVELRCDPISGHTALYWYRQSLGQGLEFLIYFQGNSAPDKSGLPSDRFSAERTGGSVSTLTIQRTQQEDSAVYLCASSSQGATNEKLFFGSGTQLSVL.